This T cell receptor (beta chain) was documented in a study of blood T cell repertoires in COVID-19. Study overall: There were acute and convalescent COVID-19 samples, and they came from the United States, Italy and Spain. PBMCs, B-cell-depleted T cells, or T cells provided the cDNA or gDNA that made up the material.

Original processing notes: Counts of nucleated cells, estimated from reference gene primer amplification, were obtained. Profiling relied on immunoSEQ multiplex PCR, and the TCRdb table lists in-frame clones only, not all of them. That table supplies the V and J calls and clone size; D and trimming were determined from the DNA. The repertoire holds more than 100,000 clones, with around 88% as singletons. The germline V and J ends were trimmed by 6 bases and 4 bases, with 13 bases remaining between them. The CDR3 sequence is 14 residues long. Germline V lookup: CDR1 MNHNY, CDR2 SVGAGI (reference sequence).

Material: peripheral blood. The V gene is TRBV6-6, the J gene TRBJ1-5; D unclear. The sequence was obtained from a man in his fifties or sixties with active or convalescent COVID-19. The CDR3 is CASRTRVGNQPQHF. Here the CDR3 DNA reads TGTGCCAGCAGGACTAGGGTGGGGAATCAGCCCCAGCATTTT.